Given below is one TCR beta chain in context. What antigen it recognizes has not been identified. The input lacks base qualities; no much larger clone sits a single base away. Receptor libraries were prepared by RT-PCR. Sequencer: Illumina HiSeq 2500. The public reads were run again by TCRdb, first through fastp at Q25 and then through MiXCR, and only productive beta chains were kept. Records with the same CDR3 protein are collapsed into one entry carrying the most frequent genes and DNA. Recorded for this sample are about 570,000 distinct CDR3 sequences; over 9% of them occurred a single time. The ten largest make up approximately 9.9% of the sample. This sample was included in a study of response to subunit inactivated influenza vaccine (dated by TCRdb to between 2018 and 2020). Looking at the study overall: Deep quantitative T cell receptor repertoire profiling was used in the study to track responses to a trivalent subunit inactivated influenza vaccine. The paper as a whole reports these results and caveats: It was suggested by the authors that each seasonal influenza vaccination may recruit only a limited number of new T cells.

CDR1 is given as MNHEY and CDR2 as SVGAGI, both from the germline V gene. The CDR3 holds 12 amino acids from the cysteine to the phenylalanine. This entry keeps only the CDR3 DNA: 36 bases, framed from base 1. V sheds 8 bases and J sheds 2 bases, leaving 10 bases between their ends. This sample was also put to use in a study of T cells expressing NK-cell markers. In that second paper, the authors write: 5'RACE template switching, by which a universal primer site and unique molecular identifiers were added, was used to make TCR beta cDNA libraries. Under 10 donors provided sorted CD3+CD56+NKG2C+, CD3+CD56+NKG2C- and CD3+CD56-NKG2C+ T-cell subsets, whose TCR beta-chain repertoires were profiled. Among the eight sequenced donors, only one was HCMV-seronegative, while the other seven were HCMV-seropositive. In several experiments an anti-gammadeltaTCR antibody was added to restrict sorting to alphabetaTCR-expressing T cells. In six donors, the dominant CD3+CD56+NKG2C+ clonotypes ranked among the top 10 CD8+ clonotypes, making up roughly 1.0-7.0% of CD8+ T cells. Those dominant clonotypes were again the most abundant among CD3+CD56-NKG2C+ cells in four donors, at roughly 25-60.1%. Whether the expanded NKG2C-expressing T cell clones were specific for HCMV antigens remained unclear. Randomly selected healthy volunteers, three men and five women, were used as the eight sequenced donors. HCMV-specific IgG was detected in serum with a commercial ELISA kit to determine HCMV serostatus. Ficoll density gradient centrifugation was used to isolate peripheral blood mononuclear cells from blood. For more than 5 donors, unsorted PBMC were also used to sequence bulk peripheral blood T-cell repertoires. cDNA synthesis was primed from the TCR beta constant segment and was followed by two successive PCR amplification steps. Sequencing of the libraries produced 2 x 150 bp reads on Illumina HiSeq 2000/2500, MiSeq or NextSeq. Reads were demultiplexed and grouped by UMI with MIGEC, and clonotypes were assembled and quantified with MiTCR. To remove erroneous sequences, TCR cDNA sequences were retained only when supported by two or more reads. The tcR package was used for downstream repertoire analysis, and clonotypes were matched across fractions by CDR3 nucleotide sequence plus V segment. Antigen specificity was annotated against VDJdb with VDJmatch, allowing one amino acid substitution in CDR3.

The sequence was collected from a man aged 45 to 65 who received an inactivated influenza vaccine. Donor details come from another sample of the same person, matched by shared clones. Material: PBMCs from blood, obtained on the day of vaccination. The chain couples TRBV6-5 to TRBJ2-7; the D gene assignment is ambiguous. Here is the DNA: TGTGCCAGCCACAAGGGCCCCTACGAGCAGTACTTC. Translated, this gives CASHKGPYEQYF.